What follows describes a single T cell receptor (beta chain). Its antigen is as yet unknown. These data belong to a study of beta chain features in type 1 diabetes. Study at large: Healthy donors and patients had similar age, gender and cell yields.

Study conclusions and caveats: For Type 1 diabetes patients, all four CD4+ subsets carried TCRB CDR3s that were moderately but significantly shorter.

The CDR3 contains 13 residues. V was pared by 3 bases and J by 8 bases, with 5 bases of the junction left unmatched. CDR1 is SGHNT, CDR2 YYREEE, per germline (reference sequence). The investigators reverse transcribed all of the isolated RNA, so they sequenced expressed TCRB transcripts. TCRdb's table, derived via immunoSEQ multiplex PCR, lists solely in-frame clones and lacks some. Here the sample spans almost 350,000 clones, approximately 9.9% being singletons. CD45RO/CCR7/CD25/CD127/CD95/CD27 staining was used to isolate CD4+ naive, central memory, regulatory and stem cell-like memory cells by sorting.

The clonotype originates from a man aged 25-45 years with type 1 diabetes. The V call is TRBV5-4, the J call TRBJ1-2, with 9 bases identical to TRBD1. The sample was central memory CD4+ T cells from blood. CDR3 sequence: CASSWGQGLGYTF. CDR3 bases: TGTGCCAGCAGCTGGGGACAGGGTTTAGGCTACACCTTC.